Sequencing of this T cell receptor beta chain was carried out in a study of T cell changes during pregnancy in multiple sclerosis. Only in-frame clones appear in the TCRdb table, and some are missing; sequencing was by immunoSEQ multiplex PCR. The data show tens of thousands of clones, with approximately 94% seen just once and less than 3% held by the top ten. Germline values: CDR1 SNHLY, CDR2 FYNNEI. The CDR3 totals 16 residues. The trim removed 2 bases at V and 4 bases at J, leaving 9 bases unmatched. This clonotype originated in a female donor with multiple sclerosis, enrolled in a pregnancy study. V usage is TRBV2 and J usage is TRBJ2-7; 9 positions agree with TRBD1. Sequences were derived from CD8+ T cells from peripheral blood mononuclear cells, sampled after pregnancy. This chain's CDR3 is CASSEPGQGTRYEQYF. The CDR3 DNA reads TGTGCCAGCAGTGAACCGGGACAGGGAACTAGGTACGAGCAGTACTTC.